This TCR beta chain came from a study of vaccination and CD4 T cells after COVID-19. In the study overall: The interval from dose two to post-vaccine sampling had a median of approximately 73 days, and it ranged from 14 to 241. The authors used overlapping spike peptides from SARS-CoV-2, HCoV-NL63, HCoV-OC43 and HCoV-229E to stimulate cells.

As to treatment: roughly ten-day PBMC culture with coronavirus spike peptide pools or control peptides (ViraFEST assay). The table lists this clonotype with a count of one. Its antigen remains unidentified. V trimming: 2 bases; J trimming: 6 bases; junction bases outside the gene matches: 0. CDR1 is WNHNN, CDR2 SYGVQD, per germline (reference sequence). This CDR3 region has 15 residues. Findings of the study overall: Convalescent patients studied were relatively few, and early post-infection timepoints were absent.

Oncomine TCR Beta short-read sequencing was applied to DNA from cultured CD4+ T cells. Using the QIAamp micro DNA kit, genomic DNA was extracted from the CD4+ T cells that had been cultured. TCRdb itself ran the PCR reads through MiXCR, one entry per CDR3 protein. The table includes some 7,000 distinct CDR3 sequences, roughly 27% detected once. This TCR was sampled from a human donor who had recovered from COVID-19. The source material was CD4+ T cells from blood, cultured in vitro, sampled after SARS-CoV-2 vaccination. V and J are TRBV10-1 and TRBJ2-2, with TRBD2 matching over 13 bases. The DNA for the CDR3 is TGCGCCAGCAGTGAGGGACTAGCGGGAGCCGGGGAGCTGTTTTTT. It codes for CASSEGLAGAGELFF.